What follows are 17 T cell receptor beta chains derived from one specimen sequenced in a study of blood T cell repertoires in COVID-19. TCRdb's copy holds only in-frame clones and misses some; the assay was immunoSEQ multiplex PCR. This table holds about half a million clones, 89% found once. Sequenced material: peripheral blood. The receptors originated from a young man with COVID-19, enrolled during active disease.

The genes are TRBV4-1 and TRBJ1-2; TRBD1 matches at 12 bases. After removal of 0 bases from V and 6 bases from J, the junction contained 8 bases not matched to a gene. Germline assignment: CDR1 MGHRA and CDR2 YSYEKL. This CDR3 is built from 17 residues. The CDR3 is CASSQERRDRGQDGYTF. The DNA of the CDR3 is TGCGCCAGCAGCCAAGAGCGGCGGGACAGGGGGCAGGATGGCTACACCTTC.

The count of this clone is one. This rearrangement joins TRBV6-5 to TRBJ2-7; 13 positions agree with TRBD2. Germline CDR1 is MNHEY and CDR2 is SVGAGI. The CDR3 has 15 residues. V lost 6 bases to trimming and J lost 2 bases; unmatched junction nucleotides: 4. DNA of the CDR3: TGTGCCAGCAGAGGACTAGCGGGAGTCCCCTACGAGCAGTACTTC. Its protein is CASRGLAGVPYEQYF.

This rearrangement joins TRBV5-4 to TRBJ2-1; 7 nucleotides agree with TRBD2. The CDR3 is made up of 13 amino acids. The junction had 4 bases not matched to a gene; V was cut back by 0 bases and J by 10 bases. Germline V gives CDR1 SGHNT, CDR2 YYREEE (reference sequence). The CDR3 bases are TGTGCCAGCAGCTTGGTGGCTAGCGGAGAGCAGTTCTTC. Its translation is CASSLVASGEQFF.

This chain uses TRBV18 with TRBJ2-1; D gene unclear. There are 16 residues in the CDR3. The V end was cut by 5 bases, the J end by 3 bases, with 17 bases between. Per germline, CDR1 KGHSH and CDR2 LQKENI. The DNA for the CDR3 is TGTGCCAGCTCAGCCCCCCTTTTACAGAGCTACAATGAGCAGTTCTTC. Residues: CASSAPLLQSYNEQFF.

The V call is TRBV9, the J call TRBJ2-1; the D gene is possibly TRBD2 (5 bases). Trimming stripped 0 bases from V and 5 bases from J, with 9 bases between. This CDR3 is built from 14 residues. Germline V CDR1 and CDR2: SGDLS, YYNGEE. The CDR3 coding sequence is TGTGCCAGCAGCGTAGACTGGGGAGACAATGAGCAGTTCTTC. Amino acids: CASSVDWGDNEQFF.

V usage is TRBV7-9 and J usage is TRBJ1-1; D is uncertain. The germline V and J ends were trimmed by 6 bases and 5 bases, with 7 bases remaining between them. Germline V gene data show CDR1 as SEHNR and CDR2 as FQNEAQ (reference sequence). The CDR3 is made up of 11 amino acids. The CDR3 DNA reads as TGTGCCAGCAGTCAGTCTACTGAAGCTTTCTTT. Encoded protein: CASSQSTEAFF.

The chain employs TRBV2 and TRBJ2-2; weak D call: TRBD1 (5 bases). The CDR3 sequence is 14 residues long. Germline values: CDR1 SNHLY, CDR2 FYNNEI. Trimming shortened V by 9 bases and J by 6 bases, and 17 bases separated the two germline ends. CDR3 residues: CARSPARDAGELFF. CDR3 coding DNA: TGTGCCAGGTCACCCGCCAGGGATGCCGGGGAGCTGTTTTTT.

This clone was observed a single time. The rearrangement links TRBV2 to TRBJ1-4; tentative D call: TRBD1 (5 bases). The germline gives CDR1 SNHLY, CDR2 FYNNEI. The CDR3 sequence is 18 residues long. The germline V and J ends were trimmed by 8 bases and 0 bases, with 22 bases remaining between them. The CDR3 region has the DNA TGTGCCAGCTCGAGTACCGCAGGGCCTGTCTCAACTAATGAAAAACTGTTTTTT. Translation gives CASSSTAGPVSTNEKLFF.

The chain links TRBV5-4 to TRBJ2-5; no firm D call. The CDR3 is 15 residues long. Germline loops: CDR1 SGHNT, CDR2 YYREEE (reference sequence). V dropped 0 bases and J dropped 3 bases, with 12 bases sitting between them. CDR3 sequence: CASSLDPGSKETQYF. The CDR3 DNA follows: TGTGCCAGCAGCTTGGACCCGGGTTCTAAAGAGACCCAGTACTTC.

The chain combines TRBV19 with TRBJ1-5; possibly TRBD1 for D (6 bases). Germline CDR1 and CDR2: LNHDA and SQIVND (reference sequence). The CDR3 is 13 amino acids. Deletions cut 9 bases from V and 4 bases from J, with 13 bases between. The CDR3 DNA follows: TGTGCCAGCAATCAGGGGAATAATCAGCCCCAGCATTTT. As protein: CASNQGNNQPQHF.

The chain employs TRBV3-1 (or the pseudogene TRBV3-2) and TRBJ1-2, with a possible D match to TRBD1 (5 bases). Trimming took off 8 bases at V and 5 bases at J, with 27 bases between the two ends. The CDR3 loop spans 17 amino acids. Per the germline V gene, CDR1 is LGHDT and CDR2 is YNNKEL (reference sequence). The CDR3 is CASQPRTKGQEHYGYTF. The CDR3 region has the DNA TGTGCCAGCCAGCCAAGGACAAAGGGGCAGGAACATTATGGCTACACCTTC.

The chain is built from TRBV4-1 and TRBJ2-7, with 12 bases aligning to TRBD2. J was trimmed by 4 bases and V by 1 base; bases with no gene match: 14. The CDR3 contains 19 residues. CDR1 is MGHRA and CDR2 is YSYEKL in the germline V gene. CDR3 nucleotides: TGCGCCAGCAGCCAAGCTTGGACTAGCGGGAAGGGGAGGAATTACGAGCAGTACTTC. Its translation is CASSQAWTSGKGRNYEQYF.

V is TRBV18 and J is TRBJ1-6, with TRBD1 matching over 7 bases. V was pared by 2 bases and J by 8 bases, with 3 bases of the junction left unmatched. This CDR3 contains 14 residues. CDR1 KGHSH and CDR2 LQKENI come from the germline V gene. The DNA for the CDR3 is TGTGCCAGCTCACCAGTCACAGGGGATTCACCCCTCCACTTT. Its translation is CASSPVTGDSPLHF.

This rearrangement joins TRBV19 to TRBJ2-2; 9 bases are shared with TRBD2. J gave up 5 bases and V 8 bases, and 9 bases lay outside the gene matches. The CDR3 consists of 15 residues. Germline CDR1 reads LNHDA; CDR2 reads SQIVND (reference sequence). CDR3 loop: CASCSGGGGTGELFF. The CDR3 coding sequence is TGTGCCAGTTGTAGCGGGGGAGGAGGGACCGGGGAGCTGTTTTTT.

The chain carries TRBV10-1 and TRBJ2-1, with 11 nucleotides matching TRBD2. From germline, CDR1 is WNHNN and CDR2 SYGVQD (reference sequence). The J segment lost 8 bases and the V segment lost 8 bases, leaving 11 bases of the junction unmatched. This CDR3 is 15 amino acids long. CDR3 region: CASLIAGGPSHEQFF. The DNA of the CDR3 is TGCGCCAGCCTCATAGCGGGAGGGCCCTCTCATGAGCAGTTCTTC.

The gene calls are TRBV9 and TRBJ2-7, with TRBD1 identical over 10 bases. This CDR3 is 15 amino acids long. Germline V gene data show CDR1 as SGDLS and CDR2 as YYNGEE. J lost 6 bases, V lost 2 bases, and 8 bases had no gene match. CDR3 protein: CASSVTGGVSAEQYF. In nucleotides, the CDR3 is TGTGCCAGCAGCGTGACAGGGGGCGTCTCGGCCGAGCAGTACTTC. The variable domain in full, completed from reference TRBV9 and TRBJ2-7, reads DSGVTQTPKHLITATGQRVTLRCSPRSGDLSVYWYQQSLDQGLQFLIQYYNGEERAKGNILERFSAQQFPDLHSELNLSSLELGDSALYFCASSVTGGVSAEQYFGPGTRLTVT.

The rearrangement links TRBV4-1 to TRBJ1-2; D possibly corresponds to TRBD1 (6 bases). The CDR3 loop spans 17 amino acids. Trimming pared 2 bases from V and 2 bases from J, leaving 18 bases between. Germline V lookup: CDR1 MGHRA, CDR2 YSYEKL. CDR3 DNA sequence: TGCGCCAGCAGCCAACCGGGGAGAAGGACAGAAAACTATGGCTACACCTTC. As protein: CASSQPGRRTENYGYTF.